This T cell receptor beta chain was retrieved from a study of cytomegalovirus exposure and HLA in healthy donors. For the study at large: Unique TCRs from HLA-typed donors, 65 million to 85 million of them, were held in an early data release.

As to this clone: The antigen is not known.

Regarding the study as a whole: Researchers counted around 180 TCR beta chains as cytomegalovirus-associated. Among the most significant clusters, several appeared linked to common viral pathogens in a later analysis.

Germline V gene data show CDR1 as LNHDA and CDR2 as SQIVND (reference sequence). CDR3 length: 12 amino acids. With 8 bases clipped from V and 8 bases from J, the junction kept 5 bases outside the gene matches. PCR involved 60 Vbeta and 13 Jbeta primers. Method: immunoSEQ multiplex PCR; TCRdb's copy keeps in-frame clones and lacks some. The sample includes fewer than 50,000 clones, roughly 64% seen only once; the top ten take around 20%. The specimen was PBMCs. The TCR was taken from a man aged 50-59 years in good health and CMV-seropositive. The rearrangement links TRBV19 to TRBJ2-2; 7 nucleotides line up with TRBD1. CDR3 region: CASGQVGGELFF. CDR3 nucleotides: TGTGCCAGTGGACAGGTTGGAGGGGAGCTGTTTTTT.